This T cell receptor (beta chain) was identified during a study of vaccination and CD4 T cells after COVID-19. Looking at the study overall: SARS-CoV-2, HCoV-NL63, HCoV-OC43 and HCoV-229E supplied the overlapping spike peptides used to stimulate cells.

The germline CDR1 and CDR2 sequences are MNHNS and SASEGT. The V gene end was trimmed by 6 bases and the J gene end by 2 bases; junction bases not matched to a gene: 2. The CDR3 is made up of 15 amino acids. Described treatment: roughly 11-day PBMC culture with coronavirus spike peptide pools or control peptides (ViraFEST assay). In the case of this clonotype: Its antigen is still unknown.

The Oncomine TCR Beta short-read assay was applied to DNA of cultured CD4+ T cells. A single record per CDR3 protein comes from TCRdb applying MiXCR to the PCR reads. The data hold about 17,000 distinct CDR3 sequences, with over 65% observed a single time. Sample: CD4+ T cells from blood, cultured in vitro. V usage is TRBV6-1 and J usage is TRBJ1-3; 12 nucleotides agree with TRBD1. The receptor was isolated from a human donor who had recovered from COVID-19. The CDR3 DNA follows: TGTGCCAGCAGGAGGGACAGGGGGCCTGGAAACACCATATATTTT. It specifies CASRRDRGPGNTIYF.